The 19 T cell receptor beta chains listed next were all sequenced from one sample in a study of T cell changes during pregnancy in multiple sclerosis. TCRdb keeps only in-frame clones here, not all; method: immunoSEQ multiplex PCR. Of around 78,000 clones detected, roughly 93% appear once; the ten largest clones hold over 2%. The sequencing here drew on peripheral blood, taken in the second trimester of pregnancy. These receptor sequences come from a female donor with multiple sclerosis, enrolled in a pregnancy study.

The genes are TRBV7-2 and TRBJ1-2, with D perhaps TRBD1 (5 bases). This CDR3 is built from 14 residues. V was shortened by 5 bases and J by 2 bases, with 12 bases between the two germline ends. Looked up from germline, CDR1 is SGHTA and CDR2 is FQGNSA. The CDR3: CASSQPGLNYGYTF. The CDR3 region has the DNA TGTGCCAGCAGCCAACCGGGACTGAACTATGGCTACACCTTC.

The genes are TRBV9 and TRBJ2-1; no firm D call. There are 11 residues in the CDR3. Deletions cut 4 bases from V and 5 bases from J, with 4 bases between. Germline V gene data show CDR1 as SGDLS and CDR2 as YYNGEE. The CDR3 coding sequence is TGTGCCAGCAGCTCTAACAATGAGCAGTTCTTC. This sequence encodes CASSSNNEQFF.

J is TRBJ2-5 and V is TRBV9, with D maybe TRBD1 (5 bases). The germline CDR1 and CDR2 sequences are SGDLS and YYNGEE. V gave up 7 bases and J gave up 3 bases, with 13 bases separating them. The CDR3 extends over 13 amino acids. CDR3 protein: CASSRVGEETQYF. Written as DNA, the CDR3 is TGTGCCAGCTCCAGGGTGGGCGAAGAGACCCAGTACTTC.

The chain recombines TRBV5-1 with TRBJ1-5; D may be TRBD1 (5 bases). V was clipped by 0 bases and J by 5 bases, with 12 bases between them. The CDR3 covers 15 residues. The germline V gene encodes CDR1 SGHRS and CDR2 YFSETQ. This CDR3 is CASSLEGRDDQPQHF. CDR3 coding DNA: TGCGCCAGCAGCTTGGAAGGGCGGGACGATCAGCCCCAGCATTTT.

This chain joins TRBV5-6 and TRBJ2-2; 9 nucleotides line up with TRBD1. The CDR3 totals 15 residues. Germline V lookup: CDR1 SGHDT, CDR2 YYEEEE. V shed 5 bases and J 3 bases; nucleotides not matched to a gene: 5. The CDR3 loop reads CASRRDRDYTGELFF. The CDR3 DNA reads TGTGCCAGCAGGCGGGACAGGGATTACACCGGGGAGCTGTTTTTT.

This CDR3 is CASTPVAGTILETQYF. In nucleotides, the CDR3 is TGCGCCAGCACCCCGGTGGCGGGGACCATCTTGGAGACCCAGTACTTC. The chain links TRBV10-2 to TRBJ2-5, with D perhaps matching TRBD2 (6 bases). This CDR3 is built from 16 residues. Trimming pared 7 bases from V and 5 bases from J, leaving 23 bases between. CDR1 is WSHSY, CDR2 SAAADI, per germline.

The CDR3 loop is CASSAQGQGGIDTQYF. The CDR3 nucleotides read TGTGCCAGCAGCGCCCAGGGACAGGGGGGGATAGATACGCAGTATTTT. This chain connects TRBV7-9 to TRBJ2-3, with 11 positions matching TRBD1. The CDR3 runs to 16 residues. Germline V gene lookup returns CDR1 SEHNR and CDR2 FQNEAQ (reference sequence). J was trimmed by 5 bases and V by 5 bases; bases with no gene match: 9.

The chain links TRBV28 to TRBJ2-5; 7 nucleotides line up with TRBD1. CDR1 and CDR2 from the germline V gene are MDHEN and SYDVKM. The CDR3 runs 14 residues. Trimming cost V 8 bases and J 5 bases; bases outside gene matches: 11. The CDR3 sequence is CASGLGTARETQYF. The CDR3 nucleotides read TGTGCCAGCGGCTTAGGGACAGCTCGGGAGACCCAGTACTTC.

The chain links TRBV11-2 to TRBJ1-1; D uncertain. Germline lookup yields CDR1 SGHAT and CDR2 FQNNGV. The V gene lost 1 base and the J gene lost 7 bases, with 19 bases spanning the gap. CDR3 length: 16 residues. In DNA, the CDR3 is TGTGCCAGCAGCTTAGGTCGCGCAGCCTCCAGCGGTGAAGCTTTCTTT. This translates into CASSLGRAASSGEAFF.

The gene calls are TRBV7-9 and TRBJ2-3, with 13 nucleotides matching TRBD2. This CDR3 is 18 amino acids long. The germline V gene has CDR1 SEHNR and CDR2 FQNEAQ (reference sequence). J was trimmed by 0 bases and V by 2 bases; bases with no gene match: 5. In nucleotides, the CDR3 is TGTGCCAGCAGCTTACACGGGACTAGCGGGGTGAGCACAGATACGCAGTATTTT. Translated: CASSLHGTSGVSTDTQYF.

CDR3 sequence: CASSSSGGSGGFGELFF. The DNA for the CDR3 is TGTGCCAGCAGCTCCAGCGGAGGTAGCGGGGGGTTCGGGGAGCTGTTTTTT. J is TRBJ2-2 and V is TRBV7-2; TRBD2 matches at 10 bases. Germline CDR1 SGHTA, CDR2 FQGNSA. This CDR3 comprises 17 residues. V lost 4 bases to trimming and J lost 7 bases; unmatched junction nucleotides: 12.

The chain has TRBV6-4 and TRBJ2-1, with TRBD2 matching over 9 bases. Trimming took 2 bases from V and 10 from J; bases not matched to a gene: 9. CDR3 length: 15 amino acids. Germline V gene sequence: CDR1 MRHNA, CDR2 SNTAGT. CDR3 DNA: TGTGCCAGCAGTGACAGGACTAGCGAGGGGAGAGAGCAGTTCTTC. As protein: CASSDRTSEGREQFF.

The rearrangement links TRBV29-1 to TRBJ1-1, with unresolved D. Per germline, CDR1 SQVTM and CDR2 ANQGSEA. V lost 7 bases and J lost 9, with 24 bases in between. This CDR3 has 14 amino acids. This CDR3 is CSARGDLFPMQAFF. The CDR3 coding sequence is TGCAGCGCCCGAGGAGACCTCTTCCCCATGCAAGCTTTCTTT. The full variable domain, rest sourced from reference TRBV29-1 and TRBJ1-1, is SAVISQKPSRDICQRGTSLTIQCQVDSQVTMMFWYRQQPGQSLTLIATANQGSEATYESGFVIDKFPISRPNLTFSTLTVSNMSPEDSSIYLCSARGDLFPMQAFFGQGTRLTVV.

The chain combines TRBV7-9 with TRBJ2-1; unclear D gene. The CDR3 runs 14 residues. CDR1 SEHNR and CDR2 FQNEAQ come from the germline V gene (reference sequence). Trimming cost V 1 base and J 4 bases, with 8 bases left between them. CDR3 in DNA: TGTGCCAGCAGCTTAGTCCGCGGATACAATGAGCAGTTCTTC. Translating gives CASSLVRGYNEQFF. Full variable domain (remainder filled in from reference TRBV7-9 and TRBJ2-1): DTGVSQNPRHKITKRGQNVTFRCDPISEHNRLYWYRQTLGQGPEFLTYFQNEAQLEKSRLLSDRFSAERPKGSFSTLEIQRTEQGDSAMYLCASSLVRGYNEQFFGPGTRLTVL.

V gene TRBV2 combines with J gene TRBJ2-7, with D possibly TRBD2 on 5 matching bases. The V gene lost 2 bases and the J gene lost 1 base, with 18 bases spanning the gap. The germline V gene encodes CDR1 SNHLY and CDR2 FYNNEI. The CDR3 length is 17 residues. The CDR3 DNA sequence: TGTGCCAGCAGTGAATCAAAAACTAGGGTTGCATCCTACGAGCAGTACTTC. Translation: CASSESKTRVASYEQYF.

V gene TRBV4-1 combines with J gene TRBJ1-4; D unresolved. The CDR3 spans 16 residues. Germline V gene data show CDR1 as MGHRA and CDR2 as YSYEKL. V was trimmed by 4 bases and J by 0 bases, leaving 12 bases between them. CDR3 sequence reads: CASSLNDWATNEKLFF. CDR3 bases: TGCGCCAGCAGCCTTAACGACTGGGCAACTAATGAAAAACTGTTTTTT.

V is TRBV9 and J is TRBJ2-4, with no clear D. The CDR3 loop spans 13 amino acids. Germline V gene sequence: CDR1 SGDLS, CDR2 YYNGEE. V gave up 3 bases and J gave up 7 bases, with 11 bases separating them. This CDR3 is CASSGRYGNIQYF. As DNA, the CDR3 is TGTGCCAGCAGCGGACGGTACGGGAACATTCAGTACTTC.

This clone has a single count. The rearrangement links TRBV19 to TRBJ2-7; tentatively, D is TRBD2 (5 bases). The V gene lost 1 base and the J gene lost 7 bases, with 5 bases spanning the gap. The CDR3 covers 11 residues. The germline gives CDR1 LNHDA, CDR2 SQIVND (reference sequence). The CDR3 reads CASSIGREQYF. The CDR3 DNA sequence: TGTGCCAGTAGTATAGGGAGGGAGCAGTACTTC.

The chain joins TRBV6-5 to TRBJ1-1; a weak D match, TRBD1 (5 bases). CDR3 length equals 13 residues. V was trimmed by 4 bases and J by 7 bases, leaving 13 bases between them. Germline V gives CDR1 MNHEY, CDR2 SVGAGI. In DNA form, the CDR3 reads TGTGCCAGCAGTTCCTCGGGGGGGAGTGAAGCTTTCTTT. Amino acids: CASSSSGGSEAFF.